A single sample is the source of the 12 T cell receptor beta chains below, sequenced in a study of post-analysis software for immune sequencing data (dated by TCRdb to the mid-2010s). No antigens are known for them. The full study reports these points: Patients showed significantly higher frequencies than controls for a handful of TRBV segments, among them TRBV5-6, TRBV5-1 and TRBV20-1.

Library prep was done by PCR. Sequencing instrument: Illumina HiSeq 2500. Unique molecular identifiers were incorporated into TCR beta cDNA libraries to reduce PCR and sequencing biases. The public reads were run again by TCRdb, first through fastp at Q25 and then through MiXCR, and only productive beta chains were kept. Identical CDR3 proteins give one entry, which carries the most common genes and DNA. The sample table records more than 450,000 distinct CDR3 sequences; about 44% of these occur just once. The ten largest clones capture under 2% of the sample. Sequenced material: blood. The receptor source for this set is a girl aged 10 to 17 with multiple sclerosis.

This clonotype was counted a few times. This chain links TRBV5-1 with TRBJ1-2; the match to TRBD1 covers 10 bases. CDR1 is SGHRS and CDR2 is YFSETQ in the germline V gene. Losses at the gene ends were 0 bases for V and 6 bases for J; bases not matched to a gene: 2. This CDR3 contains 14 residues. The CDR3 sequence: CASSLGQGADGYTF. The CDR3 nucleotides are TGCGCCAGCAGCTTGGGACAGGGGGCGGATGGCTACACCTTC.

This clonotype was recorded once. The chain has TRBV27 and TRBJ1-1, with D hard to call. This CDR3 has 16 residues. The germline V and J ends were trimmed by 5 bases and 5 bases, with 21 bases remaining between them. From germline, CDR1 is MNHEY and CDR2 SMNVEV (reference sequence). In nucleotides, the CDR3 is TGTGCCAGCAGTCATAAGGTACCCCTTGATCGGACTGAAGCTTTCTTT. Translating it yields CASSHKVPLDRTEAFF.

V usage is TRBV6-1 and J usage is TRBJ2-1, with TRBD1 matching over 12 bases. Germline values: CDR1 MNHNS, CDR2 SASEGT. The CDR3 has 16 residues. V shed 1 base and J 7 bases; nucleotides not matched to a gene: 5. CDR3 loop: CASSEEGGQGANEQFF. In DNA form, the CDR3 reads TGTGCCAGCAGTGAAGAAGGGGGACAGGGGGCTAATGAGCAGTTCTTC.

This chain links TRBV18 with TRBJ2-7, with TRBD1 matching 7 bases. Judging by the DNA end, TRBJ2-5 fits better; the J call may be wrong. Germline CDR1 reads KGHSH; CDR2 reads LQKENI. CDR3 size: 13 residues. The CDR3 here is CASSHRTGETQYF. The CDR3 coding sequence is TGTGCCAGCTCACACCGGACAGGAGAGACCCAGTACTTC.

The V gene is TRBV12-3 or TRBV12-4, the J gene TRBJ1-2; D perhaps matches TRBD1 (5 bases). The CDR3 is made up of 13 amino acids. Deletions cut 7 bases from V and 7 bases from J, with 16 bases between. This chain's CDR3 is CASIQLGQFGYTF. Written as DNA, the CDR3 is TGTGCCAGCATCCAGTTGGGGCAGTTTGGCTACACCTTC.

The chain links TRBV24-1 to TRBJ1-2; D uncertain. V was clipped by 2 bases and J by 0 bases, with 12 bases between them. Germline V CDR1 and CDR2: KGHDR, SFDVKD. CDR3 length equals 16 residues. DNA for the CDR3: TGTGCCACCAGTGATTCACCCTACGCTACTAACTATGGCTACACCTTC. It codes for CATSDSPYATNYGYTF.

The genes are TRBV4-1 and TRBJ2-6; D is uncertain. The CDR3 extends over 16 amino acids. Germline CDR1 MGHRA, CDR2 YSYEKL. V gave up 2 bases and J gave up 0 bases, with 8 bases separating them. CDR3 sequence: CASSQYSTSGANVLTF. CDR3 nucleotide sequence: TGCGCCAGCAGCCAATACTCGACCTCTGGGGCCAACGTCCTGACTTTC.

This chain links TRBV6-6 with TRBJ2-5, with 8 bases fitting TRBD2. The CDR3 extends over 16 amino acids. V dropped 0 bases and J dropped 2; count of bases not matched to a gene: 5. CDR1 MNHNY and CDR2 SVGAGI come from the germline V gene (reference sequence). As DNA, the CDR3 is TGTGCCAGCAGTTACTCATCCGGGGGGGGTCAAGAGACCCAGTACTTC. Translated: CASSYSSGGGQETQYF.

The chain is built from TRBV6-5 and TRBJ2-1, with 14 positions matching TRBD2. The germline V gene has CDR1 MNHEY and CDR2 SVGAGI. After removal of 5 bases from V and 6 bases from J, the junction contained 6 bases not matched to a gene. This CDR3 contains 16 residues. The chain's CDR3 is CASSRLGLAGVNEQFF. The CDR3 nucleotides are TGTGCCAGCAGTCGGCTGGGACTAGCGGGAGTCAATGAGCAGTTCTTC.

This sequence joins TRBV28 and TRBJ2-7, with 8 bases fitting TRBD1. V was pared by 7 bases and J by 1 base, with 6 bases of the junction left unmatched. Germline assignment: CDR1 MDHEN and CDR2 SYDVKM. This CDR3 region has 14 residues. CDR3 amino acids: CASTNRGTSYEQYF. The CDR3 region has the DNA TGTGCCAGCACAAACAGGGGGACTTCCTACGAGCAGTACTTC.

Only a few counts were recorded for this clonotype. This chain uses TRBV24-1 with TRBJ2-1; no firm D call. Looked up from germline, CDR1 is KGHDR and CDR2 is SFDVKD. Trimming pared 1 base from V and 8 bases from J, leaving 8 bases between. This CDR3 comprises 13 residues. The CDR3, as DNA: TGTGCCACCAGTGATTTAGGCGGATATGAGCAGTTCTTC. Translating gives CATSDLGGYEQFF.

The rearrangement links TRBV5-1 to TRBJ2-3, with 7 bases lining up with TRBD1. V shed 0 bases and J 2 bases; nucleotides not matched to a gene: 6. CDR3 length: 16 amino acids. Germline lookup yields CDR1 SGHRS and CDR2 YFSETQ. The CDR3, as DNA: TGCGCCAGCAGCTTGGAGGGGACAGTATACACAGATACGCAGTATTTT. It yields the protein CASSLEGTVYTDTQYF.